This T cell receptor (beta chain) came from a study of shared clonotypes between healthy human individuals. Study information: A couple of women and three men aged 18 to 49 made up the donors.

The repertoire was sequenced with immunoSEQ multiplex PCR; TCRdb's copy has only in-frame clones and lacks some. The sample shows 2 million to 2.5 million clones, about 93% of them seen only once. Germline CDR1 reads MGHRA; CDR2 reads YSYEKL. J was trimmed by 5 bases and V by 0 bases; bases with no gene match: 6. The CDR3 loop spans 15 amino acids. CD45RO-negative CD8 cells positively selected for CCR7 made up the naive population, which excluded terminally differentiated effector memory CD45RA+ cells. V gene TRBV4-1 combines with J gene TRBJ2-7; 8 bases fit TRBD1. The clonotype comes from a man younger than 30 in good health. Some clones in this sample may be carry-over from other donors' samples. Material for sequencing was naive CD8+ T cells from PBMCs. For the CDR3, the DNA is TGCGCCAGCAGCCAAGATGCCCGACAGGGGAACGAGCAGTACTTC. Protein: CASSQDARQGNEQYF.